A selection of T cell receptor beta chains follows, all from one sample in a study of blood T cell repertoires in COVID-19. Profiling relied on immunoSEQ multiplex PCR, and the TCRdb table lists in-frame clones only, not all of them. The data contain about 39,000 clones, more than 65% of them singletons. Material: peripheral blood. These receptors came from an elderly man with acute or convalescent COVID-19. Both conserved end residues are part of each CDR3. D genes are given only for firm matches.

j_gene,v_gene,d_gene,CDR3aa
TRBJ2-3,TRBV5-4,TRBD2,CASSPLAGGSTDTQYF
TRBJ2-1,TRBV6-5,TRBD2,CASSSPGEGYHEQFF
TRBJ2-7,TRBV30,.,CAWEGGSRYEQYF
TRBJ1-2,TRBV12-3/TRBV12-4,.,CASSPNTNYGYTF
TRBJ2-3,TRBV9,TRBD2,CASSPRAGIFADTQYF
TRBJ1-4,TRBV9,TRBD1,CASSRGQGKEKLFF
TRBJ2-3,TRBV5-1,TRBD2,CASSLNGLAGSTDTQYF
TRBJ1-5,TRBV9,TRBD1,CASSVVVRGQGGEGNQPQHF
TRBJ1-2,TRBV12-3/TRBV12-4,.,CASSLAGVGGYTF
TRBJ1-4,TRBV3-1/TRBV3-2,TRBD1,CASLRQGEEKLFF
TRBJ2-7,TRBV5-1,TRBD1,CASSRQGSSYEQYF
TRBJ1-5,TRBV7-2,TRBD1,CASSVTGGQEPQHF
TRBJ2-6,TRBV5-1,.,CASSLAIDSGANVLTF
TRBJ2-5,TRBV11-3,.,CASSRGRGGETQYF
TRBJ2-1,TRBV5-4,TRBD1,CASTRTGGDNEQFF
TRBJ2-1,TRBV5-1,.,CASSLASVLYYNEQFF
TRBJ2-1,TRBV19,TRBD1,CASSIQGAYNEQFF
TRBJ2-2,TRBV7-2,.,CASSPSARTGELFF
TRBJ2-3,TRBV4-2,TRBD1,CASSYLGQGRSTDTQYF
TRBJ2-7,TRBV5-1,.,CASSLVGYEQYF
TRBJ1-5,TRBV2,.,CASSEANQPQHF
TRBJ2-3,TRBV9,.,CASSGPGLHTDTQYF
TRBJ2-7,TRBV19,TRBD2,CASSPSGPTYEQYF
TRBJ1-2,TRBV7-9,TRBD1,CASSYGQDLANYGYTF
TRBJ1-1,TRBV14,.,CASSQVRVRMNTEAFF
TRBJ1-5,TRBV2,TRBD1,CASSGQGRDQPQHF
TRBJ2-3,TRBV11-2,TRBD2,CASSVTSGRGFRQYF
TRBJ1-1,TRBV2,TRBD1,CASSEDGQGRSEAFF
TRBJ1-2,TRBV19,.,CASSPRTADGYTF
TRBJ1-2,TRBV18,.,CASSPTQSAVGGYTF
TRBJ1-5,TRBV2,.,CASNRDNLQPQHF
TRBJ2-1,TRBV10-2,.,CATSVYNEQFF
TRBJ1-4,TRBV28,TRBD1,CASRGTGLNEKLFF
TRBJ1-2,TRBV24-1,.,CATSDFGQGTYGYTF
TRBJ2-7,TRBV18,TRBD1,CASSPRQGASLGEQYF
TRBJ2-4,TRBV5-1,TRBD2,CASSLSGRASDIQYF
TRBJ2-3,TRBV7-2,TRBD2,CASSLGLAGRADTQYF
TRBJ1-3,TRBV6-5,.,CASRLDSLRNTIYF
TRBJ1-1,TRBV11-3,TRBD1,CASSADRATEAFF
TRBJ2-1,TRBV6-5,TRBD2,CASSSISSGGAFF
TRBJ1-2,TRBV3-1/TRBV3-2,TRBD1,CASRMTGEANYGYTF
TRBJ2-7,TRBV2,.,CASRGGESDEQYF
TRBJ2-5,TRBV21-1,.,CASSKDPGGLETQYF
TRBJ2-1,TRBV6-5,TRBD1,CASSSGTGVNEQFF
TRBJ2-5,TRBV2,TRBD1,CALGQHGETQYF
TRBJ2-6,TRBV11-1,.,CASSLVRGTGANVLTF
TRBJ1-5,TRBV2,.,CASSVPGGNQPQHF
TRBJ1-4,TRBV11-2,TRBD1,CASSLSRGRNEKLFF
TRBJ2-1,TRBV9,TRBD2,CASSVGIAGILDNEQFF
TRBJ1-1,TRBV15,.,CATSRGGVMTEAFF
TRBJ1-3,TRBV20-1,.,CSASQAGTIYF
TRBJ2-2,TRBV5-1,.,CASSYGGADTGELFF
TRBJ1-1,TRBV10-3,.,CAISERGNTEAFF
TRBJ2-5,TRBV11-2,.,CASSLDNGSQETQYF
TRBJ2-7,TRBV7-8,.,CASSFKYEQYF
TRBJ2-2,TRBV5-6,TRBD1,CASSLGTGGGTGELFF
TRBJ1-2,TRBV28,.,CASRERGTGYGYTF
TRBJ2-1,TRBV6-4,TRBD2,CASRRLAENNEQFF